These T cell receptor beta chains were read from a single sample in a study of beta chain features in type 1 diabetes. The assay was immunoSEQ multiplex PCR, and TCRdb's table has in-frame clones only and misses some. The sample gives around 310,000 clones, 11% of which show up once; approximately 0.016% is in the top ten. The sequencing input was naive CD4+ T cells from blood. The receptor source for this set is a woman between 25 and 40 years old in good health. The CDR3 runs from the conserved cysteine through the conserved F or W. A D gene is named only where the DNA matches it firmly. Clone size is shown for a subset of rows, as once, few, many or a class of expanded clone.

j_call d_call cdr3_length v_call clone_size cdr3_nt cdr3_aa
TRBJ2-3 . 18 TRBV4-3 few TGCGCCAGCAGCCAGGAGGCATCCAGCGCCCATAGCACAGATACGCAGTATTTT CASSQEASSAHSTDTQYF
TRBJ1-4 . 12 TRBV7-2 few TGTGCCAGCAGCGCCTACAATGAAAAACTGTTTTTT CASSAYNEKLFF
TRBJ1-4 TRBD1 13 TRBV5-4 . TGTGCCAGCAGCTTACAGGGGAATGAAAAACTGTTTTTT CASSLQGNEKLFF
TRBJ2-7 . 13 TRBV28 . TGTGCCAGCAGTTTAGGCAGCGGCTACGAGCAGTACTTC CASSLGSGYEQYF
TRBJ2-7 TRBD1 16 TRBV6-4 few TGTGCCAGCAGTGACTCGACCAGGGGGTGGGACTACGAGCAGTACTTC CASSDSTRGWDYEQYF
TRBJ1-4 TRBD1 13 TRBV6-4 . TGTGCCAGCAGCCAGGGGGCCGGTGAAAAACTGTTTTTT CASSQGAGEKLFF
TRBJ2-2 . 13 TRBV30 few TGTGCCTGGAGTATCATGAACACCGGGGAGCTGTTTTTT CAWSIMNTGELFF
TRBJ2-7 TRBD1 15 TRBV7-6 . TGTGCCAGCAGCGTGGGACAGGGCGATGGGTACGAGCAGTACTTC CASSVGQGDGYEQYF
TRBJ2-1 TRBD2 15 TRBV7-3 . TGTGCCAGCAGCATGGGACTAGCGGGAGCTATTGGGCAGTTCTTC CASSMGLAGAIGQFF
TRBJ2-1 TRBD2 14 TRBV10-3 few TGTGCCATTGGGACTAGCGGGAGGTACAATGAGCAGTTCTTC CAIGTSGRYNEQFF